In its sample, the clone carrying this TCR beta chain was seen a few times. J lost 4 bases, V lost 3 bases, and 4 bases had no gene match. CDR3 length equals 15 residues. The sample originates from a study of Graves' ophthalmopathy and Graves' hyperthyroidism. RNA transcripts were the source from which TCR beta CDR3 regions were amplified. The library came from an HTBI-primed first-round RT-PCR and a second-round multiplex PCR. TCRdb analysed the multiplex PCR reads with MiXCR anew, one entry per CDR3 protein. This table has hundreds of thousands of distinct CDR3 sequences, roughly 21% appearing once.

The chain links TRBV12-3 or TRBV12-4 to TRBJ1-1; 11 nucleotides align to TRBD1. This clonotype was sampled from a woman between 18 and 29 years old with stable Graves' hyperthyroidism. Input material: peripheral blood. The CDR3 sequence is CASSFPGQGVTEAFF. CDR3 in DNA: TGTGCCAGCAGTTTCCCGGGACAGGGGGTCACTGAAGCTTTCTTT.